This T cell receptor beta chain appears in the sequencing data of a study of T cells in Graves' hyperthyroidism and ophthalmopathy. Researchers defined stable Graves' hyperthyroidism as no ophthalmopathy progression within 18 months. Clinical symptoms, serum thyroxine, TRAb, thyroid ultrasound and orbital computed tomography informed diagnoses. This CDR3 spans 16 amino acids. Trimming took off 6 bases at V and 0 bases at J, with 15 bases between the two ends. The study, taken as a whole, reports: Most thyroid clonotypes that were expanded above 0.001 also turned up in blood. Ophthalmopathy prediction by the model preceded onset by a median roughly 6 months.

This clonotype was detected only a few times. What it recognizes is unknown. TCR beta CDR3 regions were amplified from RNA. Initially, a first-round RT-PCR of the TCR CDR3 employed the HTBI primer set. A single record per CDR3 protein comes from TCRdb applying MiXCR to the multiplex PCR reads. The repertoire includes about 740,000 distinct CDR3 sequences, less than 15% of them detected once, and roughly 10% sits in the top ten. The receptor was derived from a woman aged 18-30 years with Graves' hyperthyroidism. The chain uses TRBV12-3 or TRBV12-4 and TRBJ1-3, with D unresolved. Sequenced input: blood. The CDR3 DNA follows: TGTGCCAGCAGGTCAATGGATGGCGGCTCTGGAAACACCATATATTTT. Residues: CASRSMDGGSGNTIYF.